This T cell receptor beta chain was sequenced during a study of shared clonotypes between healthy human individuals. Background on the study: Donors consisted of a couple of women and three men between 18 and 49.

Genomic DNA of each subset was evenly split across several immunoSEQ plates. Authors' data handling: Filtering differed for immunoSEQ, which gave only junction sequences without quality scores. The table came from immunoSEQ multiplex PCR; TCRdb's copy has only in-frame clones and leaves some out. Clonal size and the V and J genes are those of that table, whereas D and trimming came from the DNA. The sample yields approximately 500,000 clones, 70% to 80% seen once. All donors were healthy HIV-negative adults lacking recent acute infections or vaccinations. The CDR3 loop spans 15 amino acids. V lost 6 bases to trimming and J lost 2 bases; unmatched junction nucleotides: 9. Germline lookup yields CDR1 MDHEN and CDR2 SYDVKM.

The chain recombines TRBV28 with TRBJ2-7; 8 positions match TRBD1. The specimen was PBMCs. This receptor was obtained from a woman aged 40 to 49 in good health. Some clones in this sample may be carry-over from other donors' samples. The CDR3 sequence is CASSRTGTGTYEQYF. CDR3 nucleotide sequence: TGTGCCAGCAGCCGAACCGGGACAGGAACCTACGAGCAGTACTTC.